Shown below are 11 T cell receptor beta chains from a single sample sequenced in a study of PD-1 blockade in classical Hodgkin lymphoma. The repertoire was sequenced with immunoSEQ multiplex PCR; TCRdb's copy has only in-frame clones and lacks some. Of around 8,600 clones detected, roughly 84% appear once; the ten largest clones hold over 10%. Each patient experienced a relapse that followed autologous stem cell transplantation, and brentuximab vedotin exposure varied. Negative magnetic selection isolated CD4+ T cells from thawed PBMCs. Source: CD4+ T cells from blood, taken at baseline. These receptors all come from a human donor with classical Hodgkin lymphoma.

The rearrangement links TRBV18 to TRBJ2-1, with TRBD2 matching 10 bases. CDR3 length equals 17 residues. Germline V lookup: CDR1 KGHSH, CDR2 LQKENI. Trimming took 1 base from V and 5 from J; bases not matched to a gene: 8. The CDR3 DNA reads as TGTGCCAGCTCACCACGAACTAGCGGGGTGGGACACAATGAGCAGTTCTTC. Translated, it gives CASSPRTSGVGHNEQFF.

V usage is TRBV9 and J usage is TRBJ1-6; D gene unclear. The CDR3 covers 13 residues. Per the germline V gene, CDR1 is SGDLS and CDR2 is YYNGEE. Trimming removed 2 bases at V and 10 bases at J, with 10 bases between. In DNA form, the CDR3 reads TGTGCCAGCAGCGTCGAGGGCCGGTCACCCCTCCACTTT. This translates into CASSVEGRSPLHF.

The V call is TRBV28, the J call TRBJ1-1; weak D call: TRBD1 (6 bases). The length of the CDR3 is 15 residues. CDR1 is MDHEN and CDR2 is SYDVKM in the germline V gene. V lost 5 bases, J lost 9 bases, and 22 bases lay in between. The CDR3 is CASSTQGTGSRQAFF. DNA of the CDR3: TGTGCCAGCAGTACACAGGGCACAGGATCCCGGCAAGCTTTCTTT.

This clone was observed a few times. This rearrangement joins TRBV6-1 to TRBJ1-1; 12 bases align to TRBD1. The ends lost 6 bases at V and 8 bases at J; junction bases unmatched: 7. The CDR3 is 14 residues long. CDR1 is MNHNS and CDR2 is SASEGT in the germline V gene. The CDR3 coding sequence is TGTGCCAGCAGGCCGGGACAGGGGGCGAGAGAAGCTTTCTTT. Protein: CASRPGQGAREAFF.

The J gene is TRBJ2-1, the V gene TRBV9; possible D gene TRBD1, 5 bases. V shed 4 bases and J shed 9 bases, with 14 bases lying between them. The CDR3 runs 13 residues. Germline V CDR1 and CDR2: SGDLS, YYNGEE. This CDR3 is CASSTTPRGEQFF. The CDR3 DNA follows: TGTGCCAGCAGCACCACCCCAAGGGGTGAGCAGTTCTTC. Using reference TRBV9 and TRBJ2-1 for the parts outside the CDR3, the full variable domain is DSGVTQTPKHLITATGQRVTLRCSPRSGDLSVYWYQQSLDQGLQFLIQYYNGEERAKGNILERFSAQQFPDLHSELNLSSLELGDSALYFCASSTTPRGEQFFGPGTRLTVL.

Here the CDR3 DNA reads TGTGCCAGCAGTCCTGTAGCCTGGGTGGGAGGGCCGAGCTCCTACAATGAGCAGTTCTTC. Translating it yields CASSPVAWVGGPSSYNEQFF. V is TRBV28 and J is TRBJ2-1, with 7 nucleotides matching TRBD2. After removal of 5 bases from V and 0 bases from J, the junction contained 19 bases not matched to a gene. The CDR3 runs 20 residues. Germline V gives CDR1 MDHEN, CDR2 SYDVKM.

The V call is TRBV6-4, the J call TRBJ2-3; maybe TRBD1 (6 bases). Germline lookup yields CDR1 MRHNA and CDR2 SNTAGT. V lost 8 bases and J 6 bases, leaving 9 bases between the germline ends. CDR3 length: 11 amino acids. The CDR3 region has the DNA TGTGCCAGCCGTACAGGGGATACGCAGTATTTT. Residues: CASRTGDTQYF.

The genes are TRBV7-9 and TRBJ1-3; D remains unclear. The ends were cut back, 0 bases at V and 0 bases at J, with 9 bases in the middle. Germline V gene lookup returns CDR1 SEHNR and CDR2 FQNEAQ (reference sequence). This CDR3 is 16 amino acids long. The CDR3 DNA is TGTGCCAGCAGCTTAGCGGCCAGCAGCTCTGGAAACACCATATATTTT. This encodes CASSLAASSSGNTIYF.

This clone has more than one count but fewer than ten. The chain is built from TRBV6-1 and TRBJ2-7; 10 positions agree with TRBD2. Germline lookup yields CDR1 MNHNS and CDR2 SASEGT. The CDR3 spans 15 residues. V trimming: 2 bases; J trimming: 3 bases; junction bases outside the gene matches: 4. DNA of the CDR3: TGTGCCAGCAGTGAAAGTCTAGCGGGGGACTACGAGCAGTACTTC. It is translated as CASSESLAGDYEQYF.

The chain recombines TRBV5-1 with TRBJ2-1; 7 bases map to TRBD2. The V segment lost 0 bases and the J segment 7 bases; nucleotides outside the gene matches: 7. This CDR3 spans 15 amino acids. The V gene's germline CDR1 is SGHRS and CDR2 YFSETQ. CDR3: CASSLVLAEGNEQFF. The CDR3, as DNA: TGCGCCAGCAGCTTGGTTCTAGCGGAGGGGAATGAGCAGTTCTTC.

The chain has TRBV2 and TRBJ2-1, with D possibly matching TRBD2 (5 bases). This CDR3 has 15 residues. CDR1 and CDR2 (germline): SNHLY, FYNNEI. V was shortened by 6 bases and J by 7 bases, with 19 bases between the two germline ends. CDR3 region: CASSLRAGPANEQFF. CDR3 in DNA: TGTGCCAGCAGCCTAAGGGCGGGTCCAGCAAATGAGCAGTTCTTC.